This passage covers 31 T cell receptor beta chains from one sample sequenced in a study of T cell responses to AZD1222 COVID-19 vaccine (dated by TCRdb to the early 2020s). Explained via the paper, the time point label denotes: baseline before first vaccination. The method behind the library was the immunoSEQ multiplex PCR assay. TCRdb took over this immuneACCESS table, retaining in-frame rearrangements with V and J assigned. Such tables are incomplete; in checked studies, under half of the missing clones stem from an unresolved V gene, and the remainder is unexplained. Here the sample has more than 95,000 clones; 75% to 90% occur a single time. The ten top clones hold about 8.7% of the sample. The sequencing here drew on peripheral blood, taken on day 0 of AZD1222 vaccination. These receptors came from an adult in good health.

The J gene is TRBJ2-1, the V gene TRBV4-2; D gene unclear. The CDR3 spans 15 residues. V lost 0 bases, J lost 6 bases, and 12 bases lay in between. CDR1 and CDR2 (germline): LGHNA, YNFKEQ. The CDR3 sequence: CASSQEVGGANEQFF. The CDR3 DNA reads as TGTGCCAGCAGCCAAGAAGTTGGTGGAGCCAATGAGCAGTTCTTC.

The J gene is TRBJ1-1, the V gene TRBV18; D gene ambiguous. The CDR3 has 14 amino acids. Looked up from germline, CDR1 is KGHSH and CDR2 is LQKENI. V shed 3 bases and J shed 5 bases, with 13 bases lying between them. DNA for the CDR3: TGTGCCAGCTCACCTAGCCGGGGTGGAACTGAAGCTTTCTTT. It translates to CASSPSRGGTEAFF.

The rearrangement uses TRBV7-2 and TRBJ2-3; 10 nucleotides line up with TRBD2. Germline CDR1 is SGHTA and CDR2 is FQGNSA. CDR3 size: 17 residues. Trimming removed 5 bases from V and 1 base from J; junction bases left unmatched: 9. CDR3 residues: CASSQAKRGGGTDTQYF. CDR3 nucleotides: TGTGCCAGCAGCCAGGCTAAGCGGGGGGGTGGCACAGATACGCAGTATTTT.

This clone was found a few times. The chain carries TRBV28 and TRBJ1-1, with 10 bases lining up with TRBD1. From germline, CDR1 is MDHEN and CDR2 SYDVKM. V lost 5 bases and J lost 11; bases outside the gene matches: 17. This CDR3 has 16 amino acids. The CDR3 protein is CASSPRTGGVRSAAFF. The CDR3 DNA sequence: TGTGCCAGCAGTCCGCGGACAGGGGGAGTGAGGTCGGCGGCTTTCTTT.

This chain links TRBV7-9 with TRBJ2-2, with TRBD1 matching over 8 bases. Per the germline V gene, CDR1 is SEHNR and CDR2 is FQNEAQ (reference sequence). V was pared by 6 bases and J by 1 base, with 4 bases of the junction left unmatched. CDR3 length equals 15 residues. CDR3 nucleotide sequence: TGTGCCAGCAGATCAGGGGGCCTGAACACCGGGGAGCTGTTTTTT. This encodes CASRSGGLNTGELFF.

CDR3 amino acids: CASSHLGQGARSYNEQFF. The CDR3 DNA reads TGCGCCAGCAGCCACCTAGGACAGGGGGCGAGGTCCTACAATGAGCAGTTCTTC. The chain couples TRBV4-3 to TRBJ2-1; 11 bases align to TRBD1. Trimming removed 3 bases from V and 1 base from J; junction bases left unmatched: 8. Germline values: CDR1 LGHNA, CDR2 YSLEER. The CDR3 is made up of 18 amino acids.

The J gene is TRBJ1-3, the V gene TRBV7-3; no clear D. The germline CDR1 and CDR2 sequences are SGHTA and FQGTGA. The CDR3 has 12 amino acids. V lost 1 base and J 4 bases, leaving 2 bases between the germline ends. This CDR3 is CASSLNGNTIYF. The CDR3 DNA follows: TGTGCCAGCAGCTTAAACGGAAACACCATATATTTT.

V gene TRBV27 combines with J gene TRBJ1-1; tentative D call: TRBD1 (5 bases). The CDR3 is made up of 14 amino acids. Trimming pared 3 bases from V and 5 bases from J, leaving 13 bases between. Germline CDR1 and CDR2: MNHEY and SMNVEV (reference sequence). The CDR3 sequence is CASSLSGRGTEAFF. CDR3 coding DNA: TGTGCCAGCAGTTTGAGCGGGAGGGGTACTGAAGCTTTCTTT.

The chain joins TRBV7-9 to TRBJ1-4; tentative D call: TRBD1 (5 bases). V lost 6 bases to trimming and J lost 8 bases, with 7 bases between them. The germline gives CDR1 SEHNR, CDR2 FQNEAQ (reference sequence). The CDR3 covers 11 residues. CDR3 region: CASSRGEKLFF. DNA for the CDR3: TGTGCCAGCAGTCGGGGGGAAAAACTGTTTTTT.

The chain uses TRBV11-2 and TRBJ2-1; 12 nucleotides line up with TRBD2. CDR1 SGHAT and CDR2 FQNNGV come from the germline V gene. Trimming took 5 bases from V and 8 from J; bases not matched to a gene: 13. This CDR3 spans 17 amino acids. The CDR3 sequence: CASSPYVLAGGPYEQFF. CDR3 DNA: TGTGCCAGCAGCCCTTACGTCCTAGCGGGAGGGCCCTATGAGCAGTTCTTC.

The chain couples TRBV28 to TRBJ1-1, with TRBD1 matching over 8 bases. V shed 7 bases, J shed 2 bases, and the junction held 3 bases outside the gene matches. The CDR3 totals 13 residues. Germline V gives CDR1 MDHEN, CDR2 SYDVKM. The CDR3 bases are TGTGCCAGCAACAGGGGGGTCAACACTGAAGCTTTCTTT. Translated: CASNRGVNTEAFF.

This chain joins TRBV5-5 and TRBJ2-7, with D perhaps TRBD2 (5 bases). The CDR3 is made up of 15 amino acids. Germline V CDR1 and CDR2: SGHKS, YYEKEE (reference sequence). V lost 0 bases and J lost 0, with 10 bases in between. As DNA, the CDR3 is TGTGCCAGCAGCTTGGGGCCGGGGAGCTCCTACGAGCAGTACTTC. Protein product: CASSLGPGSSYEQYF.

The gene calls are TRBV10-1 and TRBJ2-1; 9 bases agree with TRBD2. V shed 3 bases, J shed 3 bases, and the junction held 3 bases outside the gene matches. Germline loops: CDR1 WNHNN, CDR2 SYGVQD (reference sequence). The CDR3 is 15 amino acids. CDR3 nucleotide sequence: TGCGCCAGCAGTGACGGGACTAGCTTCTACAATGAGCAGTTCTTC. As protein: CASSDGTSFYNEQFF.

The chain uses TRBV3-1 (or the pseudogene TRBV3-2) and TRBJ1-1; D not certain. The germline V gene encodes CDR1 LGHDT and CDR2 YNNKEL (reference sequence). Trimming stripped 0 bases from V and 4 bases from J, with 12 bases between. The CDR3 is made up of 15 amino acids. The CDR3 nucleotides are TGTGCCAGCAGCCAAGATCCGAGATTCGTCACTGAAGCTTTCTTT. Its translation: CASSQDPRFVTEAFF.

Turning to this clone: Germline is not matched at one junction end, which may reflect a read error. The V and J genes are TRBV2 and TRBJ1-2; a weak D match, TRBD1 (6 bases). Germline CDR1 SNHLY, CDR2 FYNNEI. The CDR3 is 11 residues long. Here the CDR3 DNA reads TGTGCCAGCAGTGCAGGGGCCAGGACGACGTTC. As protein: CASSAGARTTF.

In its sample, this clone was seen a few times. The V call is TRBV30, the J call TRBJ2-7; the D gene is possibly TRBD2 (6 bases). Between the trimmed V and J ends, which lost 4 bases and 7 bases, there was a span of 23 bases. The CDR3 extends over 15 amino acids. Germline assignment: CDR1 GTSNPN and CDR2 SVGIG (reference sequence). For the CDR3, the DNA is TGTGCCTGGATTAAGACAGCTAACCGTGGGGGGGAGCAGTACTTC. This sequence encodes CAWIKTANRGGEQYF.

The V gene is TRBV18, the J gene TRBJ1-2; TRBD1 is a possible D gene (6 bases). Germline-derived CDR1 and CDR2 are KGHSH and LQKENI. Trimming took 3 bases from V and 6 from J, leaving 11 bases between them. This CDR3 has 13 amino acids. CDR3 residues: CASSPTRGNGYTF. CDR3 nucleotide sequence: TGTGCCAGCTCACCGACAAGGGGGAATGGCTACACCTTC.

The rearrangement links TRBV14 to TRBJ2-2; D is tentatively TRBD1 or TRBD2 (5 bases each). V lost 2 bases to trimming and J lost 1 base, with 11 bases between them. Germline CDR1 is SGHDN and CDR2 is FVKESK. This CDR3 has 16 residues. The CDR3 protein is CASSQSGRKNTGELFF. CDR3 coding DNA: TGTGCCAGCAGCCAATCGGGACGGAAGAACACCGGGGAGCTGTTTTTT.

The chain is built from TRBV4-1 and TRBJ1-5, with 10 bases fitting TRBD1. The CDR3 is made up of 15 amino acids. Per the germline V gene, CDR1 is MGHRA and CDR2 is YSYEKL. V dropped 1 base and J dropped 10; count of bases not matched to a gene: 7. This CDR3 reads CASSQVRDRGGPQHF. The CDR3, as DNA: TGCGCCAGCAGCCAAGTCAGGGACAGGGGAGGACCCCAGCATTTT.

The chain is built from TRBV30 and TRBJ2-7, with 9 nucleotides matching TRBD1. The CDR3 covers 15 residues. Germline V gives CDR1 GTSNPN, CDR2 SVGIG (reference sequence). J lost 0 bases, V lost 3 bases, and 6 bases had no gene match. CDR3 sequence reads: CAWSETGGSSYEQYF. The DNA for the CDR3 is TGTGCCTGGAGCGAGACAGGGGGGAGCTCCTACGAGCAGTACTTC.

CDR3 residues: CASSGQGDSSPLHF. CDR3 in DNA: TGTGCCAGCAGCGGACAGGGTGATAGTTCACCCCTCCACTTT. This chain links TRBV9 with TRBJ1-6; 7 bases are shared with TRBD1. V lost 3 bases and J lost 9; bases outside the gene matches: 6. The CDR3 is 14 amino acids. Germline CDR1 and CDR2: SGDLS and YYNGEE.

The rearrangement uses TRBV5-1 and TRBJ2-5, with D maybe TRBD1 (6 bases). The length of the CDR3 is 15 residues. V lost 0 bases to trimming and J lost 3 bases, with 12 bases between them. Germline assignment: CDR1 SGHRS and CDR2 YFSETQ. The CDR3: CASSLAFRGKETQYF. As DNA, the CDR3 is TGCGCCAGCAGCTTGGCCTTCAGGGGAAAAGAGACCCAGTACTTC.

This clone showed up just once. The V call is TRBV19, the J call TRBJ2-6; D gene uncertain. The CDR3 spans 13 residues. CDR1 and CDR2 from the germline V gene are LNHDA and SQIVND (reference sequence). The CDR3 region has the DNA TGTGAAACCAAGAGCTCTGGGGCCAACGTCCTGACTTTC. Translating it yields CETKSSGANVLTF.

This clone was found once. The V call is TRBV28, the J call TRBJ1-1; D perhaps matches TRBD1 (6 bases). The CDR3 extends over 14 amino acids. Germline CDR1 reads MDHEN; CDR2 reads SYDVKM. The V and J ends lost 3 bases and 6 bases respectively, with 14 bases between them. CDR3 coding DNA: TGTGCCAGCAGTTTTCGAAGGGGGGAACCTGAAGCTTTCTTT. Amino acids: CASSFRRGEPEAFF. Filled out from reference TRBV28 and TRBJ1-1, the complete variable domain reads DVKVTQSSRYLVKRTGEKVFLECVQDMDHENMFWYRQDPGLGLRLIYFSYDVKMKEKGDIPEGYSVSREKKERFSLILESASTNQTSMYLCASSFRRGEPEAFFGQGTRLTVV.

The gene calls are TRBV19 and TRBJ1-1, with D maybe TRBD1 (5 bases). Germline V gene sequence: CDR1 LNHDA, CDR2 SQIVND (reference sequence). The V gene lost 6 bases and the J gene lost 1 base, with 12 bases spanning the gap. The CDR3 has 14 residues. The CDR3 reads CASREQDQNTEAFF. The CDR3 coding sequence is TGTGCCAGTAGAGAACAGGACCAGAACACTGAAGCTTTCTTT.

J is TRBJ1-6 and V is TRBV7-9; the match to TRBD1 covers 8 bases. Germline V gene sequence: CDR1 SEHNR, CDR2 FQNEAQ (reference sequence). The CDR3 length is 17 residues. The junction had 8 bases not matched to a gene; V was cut back by 1 base and J by 6 bases. CDR3 nucleotide sequence: TGTGCCAGCAGCTTAGGAGACGGACAGGGACGTAATTCACCCCTCCACTTT. It codes for CASSLGDGQGRNSPLHF.

The chain couples TRBV29-1 to TRBJ2-2, with D perhaps given as TRBD1 or TRBD2 (6 bases each). The CDR3 loop spans 15 amino acids. Germline CDR1 and CDR2: SQVTM and ANQGSEA. V was cut by 6 bases and J by 2 bases, with 16 bases left in between. CDR3 protein: CSVSIGGTNTGELFF. CDR3 bases: TGCAGCGTGTCCATAGGGGGGACCAACACCGGGGAGCTGTTTTTT.

The rearrangement uses TRBV10-3 and TRBJ1-6; TRBD1 matches at 9 bases. CDR1 is ENHRY and CDR2 is SYGVKD in the germline V gene. With V trimmed by 5 bases and J by 7 bases, 6 bases remained unmatched. The CDR3 contains 15 residues. The CDR3 spells CAISSGQGKNSPLHF. For the CDR3, the DNA is TGTGCCATCAGTTCTGGACAGGGGAAAAATTCACCCCTCCACTTT.

The rearrangement joins TRBV6-2 or TRBV6-3 to TRBJ2-3; no definite D call. V lost 4 bases to trimming and J lost 2 bases, with 10 bases between them. This CDR3 contains 14 residues. Germline CDR1 and CDR2: MNHEY and SVGEGT. CDR3 in amino acids: CASSSLGLTDTQYF. In DNA, the CDR3 is TGTGCCAGCAGTTCCCTGGGCCTCACAGATACGCAGTATTTT.

The V call is TRBV4-3, the J call TRBJ2-1; 9 nucleotides line up with TRBD2. The CDR3 is made up of 16 amino acids. Germline CDR1 reads LGHNA; CDR2 reads YSLEER. Trimming cost V 3 bases and J 8 bases; bases outside gene matches: 11. DNA of the CDR3: TGCGCCAGCAGCCAGGCGGCTGCGGGGGGGATCGATGAGCAGTTCTTC. Amino acids: CASSQAAAGGIDEQFF.

The rearrangement uses TRBV15 and TRBJ1-2, with 7 bases matching TRBD1. The CDR3 contains 15 residues. Germline assignment: CDR1 LNHNV and CDR2 YYDKDF (reference sequence). V lost 5 bases, J lost 0 bases, and 6 bases stayed unmatched. The CDR3 DNA reads as TGTGCCACCAGCGCGGGACAGCATACTAACTATGGCTACACCTTC. It yields the protein CATSAGQHTNYGYTF.